One and the same sample provided the 28 T cell receptor beta chains below, sequenced in a study of T cell repertoires in ileal Crohn's disease. The repertoire was sequenced with immunoSEQ multiplex PCR; TCRdb's copy has only in-frame clones and lacks some. Found here are about 4,000 clones, about 85% of them singletons; the top ten hold around 14%. The time point: neoterminal ileum biopsy at postoperative endoscopy, about 6 months after surgery. Sequencing was carried out using ileal tissue. Receptors were obtained from an adult with Crohn's disease.

The chain recombines TRBV6-6 with TRBJ2-5, with D maybe TRBD2 (6 bases). Trimming stripped 6 bases from V and 5 bases from J, with 19 bases between. Germline V lookup: CDR1 MNHNY, CDR2 SVGAGI (reference sequence). The CDR3 is 15 residues long. CDR3 protein: CASRWGVGSGETQYF. CDR3 coding DNA: TGTGCCAGCAGGTGGGGGGTGGGGTCCGGGGAGACCCAGTACTTC.

The chain combines TRBV7-9 with TRBJ2-6; possible D gene TRBD1, 6 bases. The CDR3 is 16 amino acids. The germline V and J ends were trimmed by 8 bases and 0 bases, with 14 bases remaining between them. Germline CDR1 SEHNR, CDR2 FQNEAQ (reference sequence). The CDR3 bases are TGTGCCAGCTTGGCAGGGGTGAACTCTGGGGCCAACGTCCTGACTTTC. Translating it yields CASLAGVNSGANVLTF.

V gene TRBV6-5 combines with J gene TRBJ2-3; 7 bases map to TRBD1. V lost 10 bases and J lost 1; bases outside the gene matches: 8. In germline, CDR1 is MNHEY, CDR2 SVGAGI. This CDR3 comprises 14 residues. CDR3 DNA sequence: TGTGCCAACACGGACAGGATAGGCACAGATACGCAGTATTTT. Amino acid sequence: CANTDRIGTDTQYF.

This chain links TRBV10-1 with TRBJ2-3; tentatively, D is TRBD1 (5 bases). Per the germline V gene, CDR1 is WNHNN and CDR2 is SYGVQD (reference sequence). The CDR3 sequence is 14 residues long. Between the trimmed V and J ends, which lost 3 bases and 1 base, there was a span of 8 bases. The CDR3 loop is CASSDEQGTDTQYF. The CDR3, as DNA: TGCGCCAGCAGTGATGAACAGGGCACAGATACGCAGTATTTT.

This clone showed up just a few times. The V call is TRBV19, the J call TRBJ2-2; D is uncertain. The V end was cut by 7 bases, the J end by 6 bases, with 9 bases between. Germline lookup yields CDR1 LNHDA and CDR2 SQIVND (reference sequence). The CDR3 extends over 12 amino acids. DNA of the CDR3: TGTGCCAGTACAATCGCAGCCGGGGAGCTGTTTTTT. Its protein is CASTIAAGELFF.

The chain has TRBV5-5 and TRBJ1-4; D unresolved. Deletions cut 2 bases from V and 1 base from J, with 15 bases between. Germline-derived CDR1 and CDR2 are SGHKS and YYEKEE (reference sequence). The CDR3 is 17 amino acids. The CDR3 DNA sequence: TGTGCCAGCAGCTTAGGACCAACTCGGGGAACTAATGAAAAACTGTTTTTT. Its translation is CASSLGPTRGTNEKLFF.

The chain couples TRBV7-6 to TRBJ1-6; the D is unclear. Germline V gene lookup returns CDR1 SGHVS and CDR2 FNYEAQ. The CDR3 is 15 residues long. V was cut by 2 bases and J by 5 bases, with 10 bases left in between. CDR3 bases: TGTGCCAGCAGCTTAAACCCAGGCGATAATTCACCCCTCCACTTT. It encodes CASSLNPGDNSPLHF.

In this sample, this clone turned up once. The chain links TRBV5-4 to TRBJ1-6; TRBD1 matches 7 bases. With V trimmed by 5 bases and J by 6 bases, 8 bases remained unmatched. This CDR3 is 15 amino acids long. CDR1 SGHNT and CDR2 YYREEE come from the germline V gene (reference sequence). The CDR3 nucleotides are TGTGCCAGCAGTCCTGAGGGGACAGTTAATTCACCCCTCCACTTT. Translated: CASSPEGTVNSPLHF.

The CDR3 nucleotides read TGTGCCAGCACCTTTACAGGGGGGCTCTCCTACGAGCAGTACTTC. Amino acid sequence: CASTFTGGLSYEQYF. The V gene is TRBV28, the J gene TRBJ2-7; TRBD1 matches at 8 bases. This CDR3 has 15 amino acids. CDR1 and CDR2 from the germline V gene are MDHEN and SYDVKM. Trimming removed 7 bases from V and 0 bases from J; junction bases left unmatched: 8.

This clone was detected only a few times. This chain connects TRBV5-6 to TRBJ1-1, with D uncertain. Germline V lookup: CDR1 SGHDT, CDR2 YYEEEE. The CDR3 is 14 residues long. Trimming stripped 0 bases from V and 0 bases from J, with 6 bases between. CDR3: CASSLGLMNTEAFF. The DNA of the CDR3 is TGTGCCAGCAGCTTGGGACTCATGAACACTGAAGCTTTCTTT.

The V gene is TRBV6-4, the J gene TRBJ1-1, with D possibly TRBD1 on 6 matching bases. CDR1 and CDR2 from the germline V gene are MRHNA and SNTAGT. V was cut by 4 bases and J by 1 base, with 16 bases left in between. The CDR3 covers 16 residues. The CDR3 nucleotides are TGTGCCAGCAGTGCGACCTTCTGGGGGCAGAACACTGAAGCTTTCTTT. It codes for CASSATFWGQNTEAFF.

This clone has a handful of counts. The genes are TRBV7-8 and TRBJ2-7; 7 nucleotides agree with TRBD1. The length of the CDR3 is 16 residues. Trimming removed 2 bases from V and 4 bases from J; junction bases left unmatched: 11. Looked up from germline, CDR1 is SGHVS and CDR2 is FQNEAQ. DNA for the CDR3: TGTGCCAGCAGCTTACCATCAGGGGGTGGTAGGTACGAGCAGTACTTC. Translation: CASSLPSGGGRYEQYF.

The V call is TRBV23-1, the J call TRBJ2-5; possibly TRBD1 for D (6 bases). TRBV23-1 falls under the ORF class, with uncertain function. The ends were cut back, 0 bases at V and 5 bases at J, with 10 bases in the middle. CDR3 size: 14 residues. CDR3 protein: CASSQSRQGETQYF. CDR3 DNA: TGCGCCAGCAGTCAATCGAGGCAGGGGGAGACCCAGTACTTC.

The CDR3 nucleotides are TGTGCCAGTAGTACGGGGGACAGATTCAATCAGCCCCAGCATTTT. The encoded protein is CASSTGDRFNQPQHF. The chain is built from TRBV19 and TRBJ1-5; 7 nucleotides line up with TRBD1. V lost 4 bases to trimming and J lost 3 bases; unmatched junction nucleotides: 6. The germline V gene encodes CDR1 LNHDA and CDR2 SQIVND (reference sequence). The CDR3 spans 15 residues. Using reference TRBV19 and TRBJ1-5 for the parts outside the CDR3, the full variable domain is DGGITQSPKYLFRKEGQNVTLSCEQNLNHDAMYWYRQDPGQGLRLIYYSQIVNDFQKGDIAEGYSVSREKKESFPLTVTSAQKNPTAFYLCASSTGDRFNQPQHFGDGTRLSIL.

The rearrangement links TRBV10-3 to TRBJ2-3; D not resolved. This CDR3 region has 15 residues. CDR1 is ENHRY and CDR2 is SYGVKD in the germline V gene. Deletions cut 8 bases from V and 2 bases from J, with 17 bases between. In nucleotides, the CDR3 is TGTGCCATCTCAGAGGTAGGCTCGGACACAGATACGCAGTATTTT. Amino acid sequence: CAISEVGSDTDTQYF.

The rearrangement links TRBV13 to TRBJ1-2; TRBD1 matches at 9 bases. Germline trimming cut 5 bases from V and 2 bases from J; bases unmatched to any gene: 3. Germline V gives CDR1 PRHDT, CDR2 FYEKMQ (reference sequence). The CDR3 is made up of 14 amino acids. CDR3 nucleotide sequence: TGTGCCAGCAGCCACGGGACAGGGAACTATGGCTACACCTTC. Its translation is CASSHGTGNYGYTF.

The chain couples TRBV10-2 to TRBJ2-7; D is possibly TRBD1 (5 bases). The germline gives CDR1 WSHSY, CDR2 SAAADI. The ends were cut back, 3 bases at V and 4 bases at J, with 13 bases in the middle. The CDR3 loop spans 14 amino acids. This chain's CDR3 is CASSDGANKYEQYF. The CDR3 region has the DNA TGCGCCAGCAGTGATGGGGCGAACAAGTACGAGCAGTACTTC.

This clone appeared a single time. The CDR3 bases are TGTGCCAGCAGCTTAGTCTTTACAAGTGGCTATGGCTACACCTTC. It encodes CASSLVFTSGYGYTF. The rearrangement uses TRBV7-8 and TRBJ1-2, with unresolved D. From germline, CDR1 is SGHVS and CDR2 FQNEAQ. This CDR3 is 15 amino acids long. Between the trimmed V and J ends, which lost 1 base and 4 bases, there was a span of 13 bases.

V gene TRBV27 combines with J gene TRBJ1-6; D not resolved. V lost 5 bases and J lost 0, with 20 bases in between. The CDR3 extends over 19 amino acids. CDR1 is MNHEY and CDR2 is SMNVEV in the germline V gene (reference sequence). CDR3: CASSVDLNLGSSYNSPLHF. DNA for the CDR3: TGTGCCAGCAGTGTAGACTTAAACCTAGGAAGCTCCTATAATTCACCCCTCCACTTT.

The rearrangement joins TRBV11-1 to TRBJ2-5, with D possibly TRBD2 on 6 matching bases. The length of the CDR3 is 16 residues. V shed 6 bases and J shed 1 base, with 18 bases lying between them. CDR1 is SGHAT and CDR2 is FQDESV in the germline V gene (reference sequence). CDR3 DNA: TGTGCCAGCAGTTCCGGGACTCAGCCCCTCCAAGAGACCCAGTACTTC. Translation gives CASSSGTQPLQETQYF.

In its sample, this clone was seen once. The gene calls are TRBV18 and TRBJ1-3; D is undetermined. Trimming shortened V by 3 bases and J by 2 bases, and 17 bases separated the two germline ends. The CDR3 totals 17 residues. Germline CDR1 reads KGHSH; CDR2 reads LQKENI. The CDR3 DNA reads as TGTGCCAGCTCACCTCGCCCGGGGTTAGACACTGGAAACACCATATATTTT. As protein: CASSPRPGLDTGNTIYF.

The chain joins TRBV10-3 to TRBJ2-7, with D uncertain. CDR3 length: 14 residues. Germline assignment: CDR1 ENHRY and CDR2 SYGVKD. The ends were cut back, 3 bases at V and 2 bases at J, with 11 bases in the middle. CDR3 sequence (DNA): TGTGCCATCAGTGATGGTTCTCTACCCTACGAGCAGTACTTC. Translated, it gives CAISDGSLPYEQYF.

The chain recombines TRBV6-1 with TRBJ2-5; D not certain. The assigned J gene may be wrong: the sequence end matches TRBJ2-7 better. The germline V gene has CDR1 MNHNS and CDR2 SASEGT. The CDR3 has 11 residues. The CDR3 sequence is CASSELHEQYF. Here the CDR3 DNA reads TGTGCCAGCAGTGAACTCCACGAGCAGTACTTC.

The gene calls are TRBV7-8 and TRBJ1-3; unclear D gene. The length of the CDR3 is 14 residues. Trimming removed 5 bases from V and 0 bases from J, with 8 bases in between. CDR1 is SGHVS, CDR2 FQNEAQ, per germline. The CDR3, as DNA: TGTGCCAGCAGCCTACAGAGCTCTGGAAACACCATATATTTT. Encoded protein: CASSLQSSGNTIYF.

This clone occurred a few times. The rearrangement uses TRBV6-6 and TRBJ2-3; D is unresolved. This CDR3 spans 15 amino acids. Deletions cut 0 bases from V and 0 bases from J, with 7 bases between. The germline V gene encodes CDR1 MNHNY and CDR2 SVGAGI (reference sequence). CDR3 in DNA: TGTGCCAGCAGTTACTCCGCAGGTAGCACAGATACGCAGTATTTT. Its translation: CASSYSAGSTDTQYF.

This clone has just one count. V usage is TRBV7-8 and J usage is TRBJ1-2; D may be TRBD1 (6 bases). With 2 bases removed from V and 6 bases from J, the gap between germline ends came to 16 bases. This CDR3 is built from 15 residues. Germline CDR1 is SGHVS and CDR2 is FQNEAQ. The CDR3: CASSLSRGVSDGYTF. The CDR3 coding sequence is TGTGCCAGCAGCTTATCCAGGGGAGTAAGCGATGGCTACACCTTC.

The V gene is TRBV13, the J gene TRBJ1-4; D may be TRBD1 (5 bases). The CDR3 extends over 16 amino acids. Germline V gene lookup returns CDR1 PRHDT and CDR2 FYEKMQ (reference sequence). The germline V and J ends were trimmed by 4 bases and 0 bases, with 12 bases remaining between them. The CDR3 region has the DNA TGTGCCAGCAGCTCCGAGGGACTTTCAACTAATGAAAAACTGTTTTTT. Encoded protein: CASSSEGLSTNEKLFF.

The CDR3 reads CASSLLSGRSYNEQFF. CDR3 DNA sequence: TGTGCCAGCAGTTTATTGTCAGGGAGGTCCTACAATGAGCAGTTCTTC. The chain combines TRBV27 with TRBJ2-1; tentative D call: TRBD2 (6 bases). The germline V gene encodes CDR1 MNHEY and CDR2 SMNVEV (reference sequence). V lost 1 base to trimming and J lost 1 base, with 11 bases between them. The CDR3 loop spans 16 amino acids.